The sequence of this T cell receptor (beta chain) was determined in a study of blood T cell repertoires in COVID-19. Overall study context: Samples representing acute and convalescent COVID-19 were sourced from the United States, Italy and Spain. T cells, B-cell-depleted T cells, or PBMCs supplied cDNA or gDNA.

The protocol was immunoSEQ multiplex PCR, while the TCRdb copy is restricted to in-frame clones and leaves out a portion. This sample has about 54,000 clones, with about nine tenths found just once. The germline V gene encodes CDR1 GTSNPN and CDR2 SVGIG (reference sequence). The V end was cut by 3 bases, the J end by 2 bases, with 8 bases between. CDR3 length equals 13 residues. This clone was observed once. The TCR sequence derives from a woman between 40 and 50 years old with active COVID-19. Material for sequencing was peripheral blood. The chain employs TRBV30 and TRBJ1-3, with a tentative D call TRBD1 (5 bases). CDR3 amino acids: CAWRSGAGNTIYF. DNA for the CDR3: TGTGCCTGGAGATCGGGGGCTGGAAACACCATATATTTT. Full variable domain (outside the CDR3, taken from reference TRBV30 and TRBJ1-3): SQTIHQWPATLVQPVGSPLSLECTVEGTSNPNLYWYRQAAGRGLQLLFYSVGIGQISSEVPQNLSASRPQDRQFILSSKKLLLSDSGFYLCAWRSGAGNTIYFGEGSWLTVV.